This TCR beta chain was retrieved from a study of T-cell reconstitution after alpha-beta-depleted transplantation in children. General study findings and limits: Newly produced T cells mostly provided counts and TCRbeta diversity after one year, as hyperexpanded clones declined. In some patients, recipient T cells and intrathymic progenitors surviving conditioning explained high day-60 diversity. By about two months after transplant, alpha-beta T cells reportedly arose from several hundred graft clones that had expanded.

On this clonotype itself: What it binds is not known.

Preparation of the TCRbeta library was carried out with unique molecular identifiers. TCRdb passed the PCR reads through MiXCR, listing each CDR3 protein once. The repertoire consists of about 640,000 distinct CDR3 sequences, with 10% to 15% occurring once and the leading ten covering around 2.2%. Trimming removed 1 base at V and 7 bases at J, with 11 bases between. The CDR3 has 14 amino acids. Per the germline V gene, CDR1 is MGHRA and CDR2 is YSYEKL. The sequence derives from a male patient between 5 and 17 years old who had a stem cell transplant for acute myeloid leukemia, so the T cells may come from the graft donor. This chain connects TRBV4-1 to TRBJ1-5; possibly TRBD1 for D (6 bases). Sequencing was performed on PBMCs, mostly from graft donor cells, taken 360 days after TCRalphabeta/CD19-depleted stem cell transplant. For the CDR3, the DNA is TGCGCCAGCAGCCAAGGACAGGTGGGACAGCCCCAGCATTTT. As protein: CASSQGQVGQPQHF.